The 30 T cell receptor beta chains below all came from one sample that was sequenced in a study of cytomegalovirus exposure and HLA in healthy donors. The PCR used 60 Vbeta and 13 Jbeta primers. Sequencing was performed with immunoSEQ multiplex PCR; in TCRdb, only in-frame clones are kept and a portion is missing. Of approximately 170,000 clones listed, around 80% are singletons. The specimen sequenced was PBMCs. These receptors all come from a woman aged 40 to 50 in good health and CMV-seropositive.

The chain employs TRBV27 and TRBJ2-5; D possibly corresponds to TRBD1 (5 bases). In germline, CDR1 is MNHEY, CDR2 SMNVEV (reference sequence). V was shortened by 1 base and J by 1 base, with 22 bases between the two germline ends. There are 19 residues in the CDR3. In DNA form, the CDR3 reads TGTGCCAGCAGTTTATGGTACCAGTCTGGGGCTCACCCCCAAGAGACCCAGTACTTC. This encodes CASSLWYQSGAHPQETQYF.

The chain has TRBV21-1 and TRBJ2-6; TRBD2 is the table's D call, not checked against the DNA. TRBV21-1 is described as a pseudogene. This CDR3 is built from 19 residues. CDR3: CASSKALEGTYSGANGLTF. In DNA, the CDR3 is TGTGCCAGCAGCAAAGCGCTGGAGGGGACGTATTCTGGGGCCAACGGCCTGACTTTC.

This clone turned up a few times. The chain has TRBV30 and TRBJ1-1; D remains ambiguous. The CDR3 is 12 residues long. The V gene lost 4 bases and the J gene lost 7 bases, with 13 bases spanning the gap. The germline V gene encodes CDR1 GTSNPN and CDR2 SVGIG (reference sequence). The CDR3 loop reads CAWKTGRVEAFF. The CDR3 DNA is TGTGCCTGGAAAACGGGTCGGGTTGAAGCTTTCTTT.

The V and J genes are TRBV11-2 and TRBJ1-1, with 8 bases identical to TRBD1. J lost 5 bases, V lost 5 bases, and 7 bases had no gene match. The CDR3 has 14 residues. Germline V CDR1 and CDR2: SGHAT, FQNNGV. CDR3 sequence: CASSVDRGGTEAFF. The CDR3 region has the DNA TGTGCCAGCAGCGTCGACAGGGGTGGGACTGAAGCTTTCTTT.

CDR3 amino acids: CASSLLHGGFARYTF. In DNA, the CDR3 is TGTGCCAGTAGTCTACTCCATGGGGGGTTTGCTCGCTACACCTTC. The chain is built from TRBV19 and TRBJ1-2; D might be TRBD1 (5 bases). V was pared by 5 bases and J by 9 bases, with 22 bases between. The CDR3 runs to 15 residues. The germline gives CDR1 LNHDA, CDR2 SQIVND (reference sequence).

This sequence joins TRBV30 and TRBJ2-2; 9 bases are shared with TRBD2. CDR3 length equals 19 residues. Germline loops: CDR1 GTSNPN, CDR2 SVGIG (reference sequence). Trimming removed 0 bases from V and 1 base from J; junction bases left unmatched: 12. CDR3 nucleotide sequence: TGTGCCTGGAGTGTACTAGTCTTGACTAGCGGCGAGAACACCGGGGAGCTGTTTTTT. This codes for CAWSVLVLTSGENTGELFF.

V gene TRBV5-1 combines with J gene TRBJ2-1, with 7 bases matching TRBD2. Trimming took 1 base from V and 7 from J; bases not matched to a gene: 5. The CDR3 contains 14 residues. CDR1 and CDR2 (germline): SGHRS, YFSETQ. CDR3 sequence: CASSLREARNEQFF. The CDR3 DNA reads TGCGCCAGCAGCTTGCGGGAGGCACGGAATGAGCAGTTCTTC.

The chain links TRBV6-6 to TRBJ1-3; perhaps TRBD1 as D (5 bases). Trimming removed 8 bases from V and 2 bases from J, with 16 bases in between. Germline V CDR1 and CDR2: MNHNY, SVGAGI (reference sequence). This CDR3 has 15 amino acids. In DNA, the CDR3 is TGTGCCAGCGGTGCCCAGGGTTTAGCTGGAAACACCATATATTTT. This encodes CASGAQGLAGNTIYF.

J is TRBJ2-7 and V is TRBV28; 7 bases map to TRBD1. Per the germline V gene, CDR1 is MDHEN and CDR2 is SYDVKM. V lost 3 bases, J lost 6 bases, and 8 bases stayed unmatched. This CDR3 is 14 amino acids long. This CDR3 is CASSFSHPGGEQYF. The CDR3 DNA is TGTGCCAGCAGTTTCTCTCATCCAGGGGGCGAGCAGTACTTC. The variable domain in full, with the rest retrieved from reference TRBV28 and TRBJ2-7, is DVKVTQSSRYLVKRTGEKVFLECVQDMDHENMFWYRQDPGLGLRLIYFSYDVKMKEKGDIPEGYSVSREKKERFSLILESASTNQTSMYLCASSFSHPGGEQYFGPGTRLTVT.

The chain has TRBV5-1 and TRBJ1-1; D is possibly TRBD1 (5 bases). V was pared by 4 bases and J by 1 base, with 14 bases between. This CDR3 is 15 amino acids long. The germline CDR1 and CDR2 sequences are SGHRS and YFSETQ. The CDR3, as DNA: TGCGCCAGCAGCCCCGGCGGGGCTACGAACACTGAAGCTTTCTTT. Translating gives CASSPGGATNTEAFF.

The genes are TRBV29-1 and TRBJ1-1; 7 positions agree with TRBD1. Losses at the gene ends were 7 bases for V and 4 bases for J; bases not matched to a gene: 6. CDR1 is SQVTM, CDR2 ANQGSEA, per germline. The CDR3 runs 12 residues. The CDR3 nucleotides read TGCAGCGCCACACAGGGGTTCACTGAAGCTTTCTTT. Encoded protein: CSATQGFTEAFF.

This chain connects TRBV7-8 to TRBJ2-3, with 11 bases that match TRBD1. This CDR3 has 14 amino acids. Germline V gene lookup returns CDR1 SGHVS and CDR2 FQNEAQ. Trimming cost V 5 bases and J 5 bases; bases outside gene matches: 3. CDR3 sequence (DNA): TGTGCCAGCAGCATTGGGACAGGGGGAGATACGCAGTATTTT. This sequence encodes CASSIGTGGDTQYF.

The gene calls are TRBV28 and TRBJ1-2, with D possibly being TRBD1 (6 bases). The germline gives CDR1 MDHEN, CDR2 SYDVKM. There are 14 residues in the CDR3. Trimming removed 7 bases from V and 4 bases from J, with 16 bases in between. The CDR3 is CASTIQGKSYGYTF. In DNA, the CDR3 is TGTGCCAGCACTATACAGGGAAAAAGCTATGGCTACACCTTC.

The chain joins TRBV2 to TRBJ1-1; no clear D gene. The CDR3 has 11 residues. The germline V gene has CDR1 SNHLY and CDR2 FYNNEI. V was cut by 6 bases and J by 7 bases, with 9 bases left in between. CDR3 in DNA: TGTGCCAGCAGCGGTAAGAATGAAGCTTTCTTT. It translates to CASSGKNEAFF.

This clone appeared once. In nucleotides, the CDR3 is TGTGCCAGCCGACTTTTTGGTGGCCACGGCGACGAGCAGTACTTC. It codes for CASRLFGGHGDEQYF. This chain connects TRBV6-5 to TRBJ2-7; D uncertain. The CDR3 sequence is 15 residues long. Germline CDR1 MNHEY, CDR2 SVGAGI. Between the trimmed V and J ends, which lost 8 bases and 5 bases, there was a span of 22 bases.

The chain couples TRBV5-1 to TRBJ1-5; no definite D call. The CDR3 runs to 15 residues. V was cut by 1 base and J by 4 bases, with 12 bases left in between. Germline V gene sequence: CDR1 SGHRS, CDR2 YFSETQ. The CDR3 DNA reads as TGCGCCAGCAGCTTGACCGGGAGCCTTAATCAGCCCCAGCATTTT. This sequence encodes CASSLTGSLNQPQHF.

The chain recombines TRBV4-1 with TRBJ1-6; the D gene is possibly TRBD1 (6 bases). V shed 1 base and J shed 8 bases, with 15 bases lying between them. The germline V gene has CDR1 MGHRA and CDR2 YSYEKL. This CDR3 spans 16 amino acids. CDR3 nucleotide sequence: TGCGCCAGCAGCCAAGTAGCTACAGGGATGTATTCACCCCTCCACTTT. Protein product: CASSQVATGMYSPLHF.

The chain employs TRBV4-1 and TRBJ2-1; TRBD2 aligns across 9 bases. V gave up 0 bases and J gave up 5 bases; unmatched junction bases: 8. CDR1 MGHRA and CDR2 YSYEKL come from the germline V gene. The CDR3 runs 17 residues. The CDR3 DNA sequence: TGCGCCAGCAGCCAAGATTTCGGAAGCGGGGGGCACAATGAGCAGTTCTTC. Its protein product is CASSQDFGSGGHNEQFF.

This chain uses TRBV11-2 with TRBJ1-2; TRBD1 matches 7 bases. The CDR3 sequence is 16 residues long. The V gene end was trimmed by 5 bases and the J gene end by 2 bases; junction bases not matched to a gene: 11. Germline values: CDR1 SGHAT, CDR2 FQNNGV. The DNA of the CDR3 is TGTGCCAGCAGCCGACAGGGTGGTTGGGAGAACTATGGCTACACCTTC. It codes for CASSRQGGWENYGYTF.

In the case of this clone: The same CDR3 also results from other DNA sequences found in this sample. This chain joins TRBV9 and TRBJ1-4; D possibly corresponds to TRBD1 (6 bases). The germline V gene encodes CDR1 SGDLS and CDR2 YYNGEE. Trimming took 4 bases from V and 8 from J, leaving 12 bases between them. CDR3 length: 13 amino acids. The CDR3 sequence is CASSRGGNEKLFF. The DNA of the CDR3 is TGTGCCAGCAGCAGGGGGGGAAACGAAAAACTGTTTTTT.

V and J are TRBV19 and TRBJ2-7; 9 nucleotides line up with TRBD1. Trimming removed 2 bases from V and 4 bases from J; junction bases left unmatched: 3. Germline loops: CDR1 LNHDA, CDR2 SQIVND (reference sequence). CDR3 length equals 14 residues. As DNA, the CDR3 is TGTGCCAGTAGTATAAGCGGGACAGGGTACGAGCAGTACTTC. Its protein is CASSISGTGYEQYF.

The gene calls are TRBV27 and TRBJ1-5; weak D call: TRBD1 (5 bases). This CDR3 has 15 residues. V was shortened by 4 bases and J by 5 bases, with 15 bases between the two germline ends. In germline, CDR1 is MNHEY, CDR2 SMNVEV (reference sequence). As DNA, the CDR3 is TGTGCCAGCAGTTCCGACCCCTGGGGGGATCAGCCCCAGCATTTT. Protein: CASSSDPWGDQPQHF.

This chain joins TRBV30 and TRBJ1-6, with no clear D. V was cut by 8 bases and J by 5 bases, with 13 bases left in between. The CDR3 is 13 amino acids. Germline CDR1 is GTSNPN and CDR2 is SVGIG (reference sequence). CDR3 sequence: CATHPGNNSPLHF. DNA for the CDR3: TGTGCCACTCACCCGGGAAATAATTCACCCCTCCACTTT.

This clone has just one count. This chain joins TRBV7-9 and TRBJ2-7; the D gene is possibly TRBD2 (5 bases). There are 15 residues in the CDR3. V lost 6 bases, J lost 3 bases, and 18 bases lay in between. The germline V gene encodes CDR1 SEHNR and CDR2 FQNEAQ (reference sequence). Written as DNA, the CDR3 is TGTGCCAGCAGGCACAAAACCGGGAAAATCTACGAGCAGTACTTC. It yields the protein CASRHKTGKIYEQYF.

A few counts support this clone. This chain links TRBV7-2 with TRBJ1-5, with 11 nucleotides matching TRBD1. The CDR3 has 17 amino acids. The germline gives CDR1 SGHTA, CDR2 FQGNSA. Trimming cost V 4 bases and J 2 bases; bases outside gene matches: 7. CDR3 in amino acids: CASSWGTGGFGNQPQHF. As DNA, the CDR3 is TGTGCCAGCAGCTGGGGGACAGGGGGTTTCGGCAATCAGCCCCAGCATTTT.

The V gene is TRBV7-9, the J gene TRBJ1-1; D might be TRBD1 (5 bases). From germline, CDR1 is SEHNR and CDR2 FQNEAQ (reference sequence). The CDR3 loop spans 19 amino acids. Deletions cut 5 bases from V and 8 bases from J, with 33 bases between. The CDR3 loop reads CASSPHPLGYSGKLREAFF. CDR3 sequence (DNA): TGTGCCAGCAGCCCCCACCCTTTGGGGTATTCAGGGAAACTCCGGGAAGCTTTCTTT.

The rearrangement links TRBV19 to TRBJ1-6, with 7 positions matching TRBD1. The CDR3 is 14 residues long. Per germline, CDR1 LNHDA and CDR2 SQIVND (reference sequence). V lost 6 bases and J lost 7; bases outside the gene matches: 6. CDR3 in amino acids: CASSLTGKNSPLHF. CDR3 nucleotides: TGTGCCAGTAGCCTGACAGGGAAAAATTCACCCCTCCACTTT.

The CDR3 region is CASSIRDRDEKLFF. CDR3 in DNA: TGTGCCAGTAGTATAAGGGACAGGGATGAAAAACTGTTTTTT. The rearrangement joins TRBV19 to TRBJ1-4; TRBD1 aligns across 9 bases. The germline gives CDR1 LNHDA, CDR2 SQIVND (reference sequence). The V gene end was trimmed by 2 bases and the J gene end by 6 bases; junction bases not matched to a gene: 1. The CDR3 totals 14 residues. Combining the CDR3 with reference TRBV19 and TRBJ1-4 gives the whole variable domain DGGITQSPKYLFRKEGQNVTLSCEQNLNHDAMYWYRQDPGQGLRLIYYSQIVNDFQKGDIAEGYSVSREKKESFPLTVTSAQKNPTAFYLCASSIRDRDEKLFFGSGTQLSVL.

This rearrangement joins TRBV12-5 to TRBJ1-1; D call uncertain. CDR1 LGHNT and CDR2 FRNRAP come from the germline V gene. The CDR3 has 13 residues. The V and J ends lost 7 bases and 1 base respectively, with 10 bases between them. For the CDR3, the DNA is TGTGCTAGTGAAGAGACGGGGAACACTGAAGCTTTCTTT. Its translation is CASEETGNTEAFF.

The V and J genes are TRBV2 and TRBJ1-3; no definite D call. The V end was cut by 4 bases, the J end by 2 bases, with 9 bases between. The CDR3 covers 14 residues. From germline, CDR1 is SNHLY and CDR2 FYNNEI. The chain's CDR3 is CASSGRSAGNTIYF. DNA for the CDR3: TGTGCCAGCAGTGGACGGAGCGCTGGAAACACCATATATTTT.